What follows are 7 T cell receptor beta chains derived from one specimen sequenced in a study of blood T cells in healthy people across ages. Together with a sample-barcoded 5' primer, a J-beta primer mix was included in a second PCR lasting roughly 7 to 11 cycles. TCRdb itself ran the 5' RACE reads through MiXCR, one entry per CDR3 protein. The data hold 1.5 million to 2 million distinct CDR3 sequences, with 28% observed a single time. The specimen was blood. Source of these receptors: a woman under 40 in good health.

This sequence joins TRBV7-2 and TRBJ1-1, with D maybe TRBD1 (5 bases). The CDR3 covers 14 residues. The V end lost 4 bases, the J end lost 4 bases, and 13 bases lay between the germline ends. Germline lookup yields CDR1 SGHTA and CDR2 FQGNSA. The CDR3 DNA reads as TGTGCCAGCAGCTCCGAGAGGGGCGTCACTGAAGCTTTCTTT. This gives the protein CASSSERGVTEAFF. Full variable domain (remainder filled in from reference TRBV7-2 and TRBJ1-1): GAGVSQSPSNKVTEKGKDVELRCDPISGHTALYWYRQSLGQGLEFLIYFQGNSAPDKSGLPSDRFSAERTGGSVSTLTIQRTQQEDSAVYLCASSSERGVTEAFFGQGTRLTVV.

The chain joins TRBV20-1 to TRBJ2-7; no clear D gene. The CDR3 consists of 13 residues. V shed 2 bases and J shed 0 bases, with 8 bases lying between them. Germline CDR1 DFQATT, CDR2 SNEGSKA (reference sequence). The CDR3 DNA sequence: TGCAGTGCTAGAAACACCATCTCCTACGAGCAGTACTTC. Its protein is CSARNTISYEQYF.

Ten or more counts support this clonotype. The gene calls are TRBV7-2 and TRBJ2-7, with D maybe TRBD2 (5 bases). Germline CDR1 SGHTA, CDR2 FQGNSA. The CDR3 extends over 15 amino acids. V lost 3 bases and J lost 2, with 14 bases in between. The CDR3 is CASSFKAATPYEQYF. Here the CDR3 DNA reads TGTGCCAGCAGCTTTAAAGCGGCCACCCCCTACGAGCAGTACTTC.

In this sample, this clonotype turned up a few times. V and J are TRBV7-2 and TRBJ2-7; D gene unclear. This CDR3 has 14 amino acids. Germline V CDR1 and CDR2: SGHTA, FQGNSA. Trimming pared 3 bases from V and 0 bases from J, leaving 9 bases between. In DNA, the CDR3 is TGTGCCAGCAGCTTCCAGTCAAGCTCCTACGAGCAGTACTTC. Its protein product is CASSFQSSSYEQYF.

The genes are TRBV25-1 and TRBJ2-3; D ambiguous. Germline V CDR1 and CDR2: MGHDK, SYGVNS. The V end lost 6 bases, the J end lost 4 bases, and 11 bases lay between the germline ends. This CDR3 region has 13 residues. CDR3: CASRDISSDTQYF. The CDR3, as DNA: TGTGCCAGCAGGGATATTTCATCAGATACGCAGTATTTT.

This clonotype has just a few counts. As DNA, the CDR3 is TGTGCCAGCAGCATCCCGAGAGCGGGAGGGAACAATGAGCAGTTCTTC. It is translated as CASSIPRAGGNNEQFF. The V gene is TRBV9, the J gene TRBJ2-1; 10 nucleotides agree with TRBD2. The CDR3 spans 16 residues. Per germline, CDR1 SGDLS and CDR2 YYNGEE. The V and J ends lost 4 bases and 5 bases, in that order; junction bases with no gene match: 9.

This clonotype came up a few times. The chain joins TRBV24-1 to TRBJ2-7, with D perhaps being TRBD1 or TRBD2 (5 bases each). V dropped 8 bases and J dropped 5 bases, with 18 bases sitting between them. This CDR3 has 14 residues. Per the germline V gene, CDR1 is KGHDR and CDR2 is SFDVKD. This chain's CDR3 is CATNISGTPHEQYF. DNA for the CDR3: TGTGCCACCAATATATCCGGGACCCCACACGAGCAGTACTTC.